This entry features one T cell receptor (beta chain) sequence. As yet, its antigen is unknown. Sequenced by immunoSEQ multiplex PCR; TCRdb stores in-frame clones only, minus some. The repertoire holds about 18,000 clones, with more than 85% as singletons. The data derive from a study of blood T cell dynamics during melanoma immunotherapy. Study-level results: Disease-control patients' PBMC repertoires became either more clonal or more diverse at W3.

CDR1 and CDR2 from the germline V gene are ENHRY and SYGVKD. Trimming cost V 0 bases and J 3 bases, with 17 bases left between them. The CDR3 has 17 residues. Regarding time point: pre-treatment baseline. One draw preceded checkpoint blockade; another followed its first cycle at week 3. This chain uses TRBV10-3 with TRBJ1-1; TRBD1 might be the D (6 bases). This clonotype was sampled from a human donor with melanoma. The sequenced sample was blood, obtained from a patient treated with checkpoint blockade. The CDR3 DNA sequence: TGTGCCATCAGTGAGTCGAGGGACACCCGGCCGGACACTGAAGCTTTCTTT. Amino acid sequence: CAISESRDTRPDTEAFF.